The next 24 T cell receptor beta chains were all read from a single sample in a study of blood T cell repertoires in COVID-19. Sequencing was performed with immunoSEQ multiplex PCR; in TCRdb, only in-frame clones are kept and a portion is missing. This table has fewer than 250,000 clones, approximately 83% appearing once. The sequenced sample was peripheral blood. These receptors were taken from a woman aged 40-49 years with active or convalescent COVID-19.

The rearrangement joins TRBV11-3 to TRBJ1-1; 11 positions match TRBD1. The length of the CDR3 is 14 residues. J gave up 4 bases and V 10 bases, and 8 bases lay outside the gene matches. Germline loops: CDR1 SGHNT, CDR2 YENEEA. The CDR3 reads CATADRGRGTEAFF. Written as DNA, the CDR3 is TGTGCCACCGCGGACAGGGGGCGCGGCACTGAAGCTTTCTTT.

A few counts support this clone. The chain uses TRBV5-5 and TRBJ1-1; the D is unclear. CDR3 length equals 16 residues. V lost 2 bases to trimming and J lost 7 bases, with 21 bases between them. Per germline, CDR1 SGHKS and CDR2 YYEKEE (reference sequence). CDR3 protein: CASSFVVRALLSEAFF. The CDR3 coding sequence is TGTGCCAGCAGCTTCGTAGTGCGGGCGCTCCTTAGTGAAGCTTTCTTT. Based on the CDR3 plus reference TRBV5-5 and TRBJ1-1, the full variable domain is DAGVTQSPTHLIKTRGQQVTLRCSPISGHKSVSWYQQVLGQGPQFIFQYYEKEERGRGNFPDRFSARQFPNYSSELNVNALLLGDSALYLCASSFVVRALLSEAFFGQGTRLTVV.

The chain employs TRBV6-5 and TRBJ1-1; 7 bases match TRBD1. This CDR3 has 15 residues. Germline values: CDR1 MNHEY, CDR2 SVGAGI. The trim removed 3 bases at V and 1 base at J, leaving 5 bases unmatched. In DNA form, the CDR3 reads TGTGCCAGCAGTTATCTATCAGGGGGGAACACTGAAGCTTTCTTT. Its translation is CASSYLSGGNTEAFF.

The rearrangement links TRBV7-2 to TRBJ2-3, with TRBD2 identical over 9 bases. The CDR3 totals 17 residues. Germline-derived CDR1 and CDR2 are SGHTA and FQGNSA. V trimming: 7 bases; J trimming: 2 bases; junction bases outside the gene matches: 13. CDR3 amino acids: CASNSFRGGVDTDTQYF. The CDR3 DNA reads TGTGCCAGCAACTCATTTCGCGGGGGGGTCGACACAGATACGCAGTATTTT.

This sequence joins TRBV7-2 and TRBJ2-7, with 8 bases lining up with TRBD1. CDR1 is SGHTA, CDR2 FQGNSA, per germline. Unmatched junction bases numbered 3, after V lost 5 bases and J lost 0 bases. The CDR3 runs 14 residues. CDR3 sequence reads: CASSPGQDSYEQYF. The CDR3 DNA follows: TGTGCCAGCAGCCCGGGACAGGACTCCTACGAGCAGTACTTC.

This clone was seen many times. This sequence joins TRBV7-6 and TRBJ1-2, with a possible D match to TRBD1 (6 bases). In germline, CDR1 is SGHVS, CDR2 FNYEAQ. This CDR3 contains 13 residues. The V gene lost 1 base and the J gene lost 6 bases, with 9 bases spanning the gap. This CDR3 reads CASSLDRVDGYTF. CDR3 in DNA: TGTGCCAGCAGCTTAGACAGGGTGGATGGCTACACCTTC.

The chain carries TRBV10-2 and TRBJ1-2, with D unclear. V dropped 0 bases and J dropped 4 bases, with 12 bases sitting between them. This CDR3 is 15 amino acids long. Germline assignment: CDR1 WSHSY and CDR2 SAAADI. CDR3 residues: CASSESPASLYGYTF. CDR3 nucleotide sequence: TGCGCCAGCAGTGAGTCGCCCGCGTCCCTCTATGGCTACACCTTC.

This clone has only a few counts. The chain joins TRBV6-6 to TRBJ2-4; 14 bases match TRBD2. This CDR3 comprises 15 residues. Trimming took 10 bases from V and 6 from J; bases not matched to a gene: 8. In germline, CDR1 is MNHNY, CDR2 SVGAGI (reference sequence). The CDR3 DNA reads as TGTGCCACCATCTCGGGGACTAGCGGGAGAAACATTCAGTACTTC. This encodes CATISGTSGRNIQYF.

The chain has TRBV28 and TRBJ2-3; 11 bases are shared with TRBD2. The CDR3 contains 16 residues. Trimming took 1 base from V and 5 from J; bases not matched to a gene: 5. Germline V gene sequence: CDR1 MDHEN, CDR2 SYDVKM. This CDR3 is CASSLFISGGGDTQYF. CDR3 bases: TGTGCCAGCAGTTTATTTATTAGCGGGGGGGGAGATACGCAGTATTTT.

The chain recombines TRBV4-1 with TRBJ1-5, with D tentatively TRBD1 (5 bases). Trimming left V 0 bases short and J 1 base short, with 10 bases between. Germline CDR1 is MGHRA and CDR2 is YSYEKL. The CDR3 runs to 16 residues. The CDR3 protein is CASSQEGRGSNQPQHF. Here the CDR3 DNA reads TGCGCCAGCAGCCAAGAAGGAAGGGGAAGCAATCAGCCCCAGCATTTT.

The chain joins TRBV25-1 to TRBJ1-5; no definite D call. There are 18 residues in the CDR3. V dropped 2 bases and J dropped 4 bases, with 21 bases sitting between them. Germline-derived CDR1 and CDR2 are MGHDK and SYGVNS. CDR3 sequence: CASSESSPGPGRNQPQHF. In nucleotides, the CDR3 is TGTGCCAGCAGTGAAAGTAGTCCAGGCCCGGGAAGGAATCAGCCCCAGCATTTT.

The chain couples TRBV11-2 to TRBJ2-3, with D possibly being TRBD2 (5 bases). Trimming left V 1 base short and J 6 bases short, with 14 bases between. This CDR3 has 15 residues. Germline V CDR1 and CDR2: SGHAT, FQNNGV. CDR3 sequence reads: CASSLGGKRVDTQYF. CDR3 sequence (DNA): TGTGCCAGCAGCTTAGGAGGGAAAAGAGTTGATACGCAGTATTTT.

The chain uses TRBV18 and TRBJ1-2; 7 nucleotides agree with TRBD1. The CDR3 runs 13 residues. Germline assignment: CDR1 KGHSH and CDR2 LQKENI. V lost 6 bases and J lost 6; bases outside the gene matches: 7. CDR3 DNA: TGTGCCAGCTCGCCCGCGACAGGGCATGGCTACACCTTC. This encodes CASSPATGHGYTF.

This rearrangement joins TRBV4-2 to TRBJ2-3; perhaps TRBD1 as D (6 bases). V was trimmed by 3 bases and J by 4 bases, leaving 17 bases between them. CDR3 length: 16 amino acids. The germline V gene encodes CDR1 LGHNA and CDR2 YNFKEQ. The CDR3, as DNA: TGTGCCAGCAGCCAGGCGAGGGGGACCACTGCAGATACGCAGTATTTT. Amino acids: CASSQARGTTADTQYF.

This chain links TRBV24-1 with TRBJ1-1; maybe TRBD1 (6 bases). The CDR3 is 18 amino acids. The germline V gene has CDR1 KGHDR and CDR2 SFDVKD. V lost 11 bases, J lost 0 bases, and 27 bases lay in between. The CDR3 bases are TGTGCCAGTAAAGGGGGGGGGCCTGATTATGATATGAACACTGAAGCTTTCTTT. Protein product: CASKGGGPDYDMNTEAFF.

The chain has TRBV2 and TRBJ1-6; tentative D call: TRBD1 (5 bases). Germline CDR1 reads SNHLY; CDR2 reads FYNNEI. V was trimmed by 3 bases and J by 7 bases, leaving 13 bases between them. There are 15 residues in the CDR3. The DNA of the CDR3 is TGTGCCAGCAGTGAGGGAGGGGCTGGGAATTCACCCCTCCACTTT. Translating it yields CASSEGGAGNSPLHF.

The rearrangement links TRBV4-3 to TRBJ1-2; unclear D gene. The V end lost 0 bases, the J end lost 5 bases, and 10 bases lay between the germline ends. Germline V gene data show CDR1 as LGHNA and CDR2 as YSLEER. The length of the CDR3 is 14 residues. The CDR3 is CASSQDARGYGYTF. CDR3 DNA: TGCGCCAGCAGCCAAGATGCCCGCGGGTATGGCTACACCTTC.

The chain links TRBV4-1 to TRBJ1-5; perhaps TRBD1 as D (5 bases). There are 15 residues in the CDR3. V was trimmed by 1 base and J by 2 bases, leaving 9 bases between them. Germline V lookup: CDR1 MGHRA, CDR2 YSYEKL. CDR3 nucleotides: TGCGCCAGCAGCCAAGTCAGGGAACGCAATCAGCCCCAGCATTTT. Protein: CASSQVRERNQPQHF.

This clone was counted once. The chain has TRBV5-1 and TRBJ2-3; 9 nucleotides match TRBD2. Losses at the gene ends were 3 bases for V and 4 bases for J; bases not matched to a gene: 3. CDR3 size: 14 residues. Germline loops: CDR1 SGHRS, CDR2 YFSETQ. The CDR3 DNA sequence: TGCGCCAGCAGCTCTGGGACTAGCCCAGATACGCAGTATTTT. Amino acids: CASSSGTSPDTQYF.

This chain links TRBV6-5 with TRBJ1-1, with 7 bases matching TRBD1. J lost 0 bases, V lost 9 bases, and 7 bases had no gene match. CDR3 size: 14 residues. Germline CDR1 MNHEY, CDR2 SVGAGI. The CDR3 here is CASEWGQLNTEAFF. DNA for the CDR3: TGTGCCAGTGAGTGGGGACAGCTGAACACTGAAGCTTTCTTT.

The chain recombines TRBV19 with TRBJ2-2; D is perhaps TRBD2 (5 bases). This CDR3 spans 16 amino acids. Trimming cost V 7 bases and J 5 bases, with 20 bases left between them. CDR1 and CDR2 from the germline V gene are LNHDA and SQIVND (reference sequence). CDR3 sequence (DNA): TGTGCCAGTACCCGGACTGTAATCAGAAAAACCGGGGAGCTGTTTTTT. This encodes CASTRTVIRKTGELFF.

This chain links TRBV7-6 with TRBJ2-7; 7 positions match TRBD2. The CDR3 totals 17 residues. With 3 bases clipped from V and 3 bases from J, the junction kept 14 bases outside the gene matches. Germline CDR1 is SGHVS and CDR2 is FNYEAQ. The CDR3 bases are TGTGCCAGCAGCTTCGAGGAGCTGTCGGGGGGACGCTACGAGCAGTACTTC. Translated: CASSFEELSGGRYEQYF.

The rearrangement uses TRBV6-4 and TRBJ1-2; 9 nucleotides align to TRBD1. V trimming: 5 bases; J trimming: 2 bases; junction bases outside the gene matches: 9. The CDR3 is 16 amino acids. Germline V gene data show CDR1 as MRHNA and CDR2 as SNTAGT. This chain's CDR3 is CASSPGTGQGNYGYTF. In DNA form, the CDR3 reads TGTGCCAGCAGTCCCGGGACAGGGCAGGGGAACTATGGCTACACCTTC.

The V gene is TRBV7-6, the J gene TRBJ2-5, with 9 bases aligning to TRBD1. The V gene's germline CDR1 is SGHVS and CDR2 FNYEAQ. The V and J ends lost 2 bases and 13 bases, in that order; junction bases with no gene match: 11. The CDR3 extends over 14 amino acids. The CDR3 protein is CASSLSGTGSRRYF. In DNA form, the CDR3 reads TGTGCCAGCAGCTTATCCGGGACAGGGAGCCGGCGGTACTTC.